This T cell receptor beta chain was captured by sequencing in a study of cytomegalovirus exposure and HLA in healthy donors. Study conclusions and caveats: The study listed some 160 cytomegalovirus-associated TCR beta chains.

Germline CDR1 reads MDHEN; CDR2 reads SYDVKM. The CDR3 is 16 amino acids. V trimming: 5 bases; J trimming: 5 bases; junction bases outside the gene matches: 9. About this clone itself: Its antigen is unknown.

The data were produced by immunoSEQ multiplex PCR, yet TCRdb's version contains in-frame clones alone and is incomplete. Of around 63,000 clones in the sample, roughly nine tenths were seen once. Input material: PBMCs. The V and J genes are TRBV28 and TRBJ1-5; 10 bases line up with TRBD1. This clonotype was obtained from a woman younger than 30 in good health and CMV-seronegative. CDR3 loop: CASSADRGLVDQPQHF. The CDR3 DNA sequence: TGTGCCAGCAGTGCCGACAGGGGGCTAGTGGATCAGCCCCAGCATTTT.